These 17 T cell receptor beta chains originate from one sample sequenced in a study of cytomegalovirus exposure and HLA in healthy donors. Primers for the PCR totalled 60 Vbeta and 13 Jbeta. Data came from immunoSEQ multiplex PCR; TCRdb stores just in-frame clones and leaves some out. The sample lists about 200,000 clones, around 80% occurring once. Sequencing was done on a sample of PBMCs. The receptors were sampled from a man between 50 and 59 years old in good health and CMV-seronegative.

For the CDR3, the DNA is TGTGCCAGCAGCCTCCAGGGTAGCGGGGACCTCTACGAGCAGTACTTC. Protein sequence: CASSLQGSGDLYEQYF. This chain links TRBV28 with TRBJ2-7; 8 nucleotides match TRBD2. Losses at the gene ends were 6 bases for V and 3 bases for J; bases not matched to a gene: 13. The CDR3 covers 16 residues. CDR1 and CDR2 from the germline V gene are MDHEN and SYDVKM.

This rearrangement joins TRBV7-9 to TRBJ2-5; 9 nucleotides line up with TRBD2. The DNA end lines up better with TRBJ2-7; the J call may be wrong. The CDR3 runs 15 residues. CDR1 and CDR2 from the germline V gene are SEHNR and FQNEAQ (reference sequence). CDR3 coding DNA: TGTGCCAGCAGTAGCACTAGCGGGTACTCCTACGAGCAGTACTTC. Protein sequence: CASSSTSGYSYEQYF.

CDR3 sequence: CASVGGFTMNTEAFF. The CDR3 bases are TGCGCCAGCGTGGGGGGTTTTACGATGAACACTGAAGCTTTCTTT. This chain uses TRBV10-2 with TRBJ1-1; D perhaps matches TRBD1 (5 bases). Between the trimmed V and J ends, which lost 8 bases and 0 bases, there was a span of 16 bases. This CDR3 has 15 amino acids. Germline loops: CDR1 WSHSY, CDR2 SAAADI.

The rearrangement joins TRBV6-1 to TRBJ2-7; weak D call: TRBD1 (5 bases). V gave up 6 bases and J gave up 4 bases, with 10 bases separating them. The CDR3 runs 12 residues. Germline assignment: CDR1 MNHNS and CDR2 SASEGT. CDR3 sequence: CASRDMRYEQYF. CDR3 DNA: TGTGCCAGCAGGGACATGCGGTACGAGCAGTACTTC.

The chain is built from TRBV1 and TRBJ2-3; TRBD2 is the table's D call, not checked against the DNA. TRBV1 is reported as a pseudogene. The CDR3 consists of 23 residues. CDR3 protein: CTSSKPGQGAKRLAGVGTDTQYF. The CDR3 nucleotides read TGCACCAGCAGCAAACCGGGACAGGGGGCGAAGAGACTAGCGGGAGTCGGCACAGATACGCAGTATTTT.

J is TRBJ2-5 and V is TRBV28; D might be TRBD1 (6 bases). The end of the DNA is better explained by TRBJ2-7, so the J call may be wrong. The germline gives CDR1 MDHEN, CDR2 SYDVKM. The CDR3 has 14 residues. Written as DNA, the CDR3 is TGTGCCAGCAGTCCTAGACAGGCAACCTACGAGCAGTACTTC. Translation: CASSPRQATYEQYF.

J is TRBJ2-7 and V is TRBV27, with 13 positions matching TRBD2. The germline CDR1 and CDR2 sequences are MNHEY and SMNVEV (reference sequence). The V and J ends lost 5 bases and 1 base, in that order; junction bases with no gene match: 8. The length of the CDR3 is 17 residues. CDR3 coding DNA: TGTGCCAGCAGTCTCGGACTAGCGGGAGTTAAATCCTACGAGCAGTACTTC. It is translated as CASSLGLAGVKSYEQYF.

CDR3 loop: CASSQGGTGMNNEQFF. CDR3 DNA: TGCGCCAGCAGCCAAGGGGGGACAGGGATGAACAATGAGCAGTTCTTC. The chain has TRBV4-1 and TRBJ2-1; 9 positions match TRBD1. The V segment lost 1 base and the J segment 5 bases; nucleotides outside the gene matches: 6. The CDR3 runs 16 residues. Germline CDR1 is MGHRA and CDR2 is YSYEKL.

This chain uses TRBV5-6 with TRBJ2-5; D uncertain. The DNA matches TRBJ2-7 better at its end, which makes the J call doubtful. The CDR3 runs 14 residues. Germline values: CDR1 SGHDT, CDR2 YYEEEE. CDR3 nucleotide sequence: TGTGCCAGCAGCTTTGAACAGTTCTCCTACGAGCAGTACTTC. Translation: CASSFEQFSYEQYF.

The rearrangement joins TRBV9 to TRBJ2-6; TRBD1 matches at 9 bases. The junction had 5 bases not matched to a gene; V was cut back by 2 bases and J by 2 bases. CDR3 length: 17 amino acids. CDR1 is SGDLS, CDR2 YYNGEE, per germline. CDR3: CASSVHTGGAGANVLTF. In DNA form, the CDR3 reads TGTGCCAGCAGCGTGCATACAGGGGGCGCTGGGGCCAACGTCCTGACTTTC.

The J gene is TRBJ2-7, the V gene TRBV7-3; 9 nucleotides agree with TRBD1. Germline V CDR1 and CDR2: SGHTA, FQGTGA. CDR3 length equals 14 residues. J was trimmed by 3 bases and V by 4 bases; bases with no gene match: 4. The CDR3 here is CASSSRTGDYEQYF. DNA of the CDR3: TGTGCCAGCAGCTCAAGGACAGGGGACTACGAGCAGTACTTC.

DNA for the CDR3: TGTGCCATCAGTGGCTCCTCGACAGGACCCGAGACCCAGTACTTC. This gives the protein CAISGSSTGPETQYF. This sequence joins TRBV10-3 and TRBJ2-5, with D perhaps matching TRBD1 (6 bases). From germline, CDR1 is ENHRY and CDR2 SYGVKD. V dropped 4 bases and J dropped 5 bases, with 17 bases sitting between them. The CDR3 has 15 amino acids.

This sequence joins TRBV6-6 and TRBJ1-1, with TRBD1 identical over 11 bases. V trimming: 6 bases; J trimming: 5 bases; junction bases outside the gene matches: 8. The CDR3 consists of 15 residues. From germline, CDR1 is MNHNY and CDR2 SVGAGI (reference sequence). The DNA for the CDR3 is TGTGCCAGCAGGGATAGGGACAGGGGGAAGACTGAAGCTTTCTTT. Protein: CASRDRDRGKTEAFF.

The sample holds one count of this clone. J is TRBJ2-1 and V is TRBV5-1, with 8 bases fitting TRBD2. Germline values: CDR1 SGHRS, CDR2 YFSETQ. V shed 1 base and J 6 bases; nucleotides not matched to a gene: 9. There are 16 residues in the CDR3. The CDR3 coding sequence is TGCGCCAGCAGCTTGTCCGGCAGCGGGAGTGGCAATGAGCAGTTCTTC. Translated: CASSLSGSGSGNEQFF.

The CDR3 loop reads CASSSLTGDYNSPLHF. The CDR3 region has the DNA TGTGCCAGCAGCTCCCTGACAGGGGATTATAATTCACCCCTCCACTTT. This chain connects TRBV7-9 to TRBJ1-6, with 8 positions matching TRBD1. V gave up 4 bases and J gave up 4 bases; unmatched junction bases: 6. Germline V gene lookup returns CDR1 SEHNR and CDR2 FQNEAQ (reference sequence). The CDR3 extends over 16 amino acids.

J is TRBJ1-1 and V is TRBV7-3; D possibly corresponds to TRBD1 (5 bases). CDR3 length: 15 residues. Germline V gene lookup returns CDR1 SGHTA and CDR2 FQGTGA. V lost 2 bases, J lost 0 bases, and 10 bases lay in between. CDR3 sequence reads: CASSLYAGLNTEAFF. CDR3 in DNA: TGTGCCAGCAGCTTATATGCGGGGCTGAACACTGAAGCTTTCTTT.

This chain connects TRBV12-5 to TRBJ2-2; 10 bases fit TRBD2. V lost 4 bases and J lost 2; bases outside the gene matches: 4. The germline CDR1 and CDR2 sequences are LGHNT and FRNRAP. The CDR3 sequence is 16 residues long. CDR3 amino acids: CASGSPSGSNTGELFF. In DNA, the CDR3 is TGTGCTAGTGGTTCGCCTAGCGGGAGTAACACCGGGGAGCTGTTTTTT.